The clone carrying this TCR beta chain was seen a few times. The CDR3 loop spans 17 amino acids. The germline V gene encodes CDR1 LGHNA and CDR2 YNFKEQ. Trimming removed 1 base from V and 5 bases from J; junction bases left unmatched: 10. The source of the sample is a study of blood T cells in healthy people across ages. A second PCR of roughly 7 to 11 cycles used a sample-barcoded 5' primer and a J-beta primer mix. TCRdb itself ran the 5' RACE reads through MiXCR, one entry per CDR3 protein. This sample has 700,000 to 950,000 distinct CDR3 sequences; roughly 60% occur once, and the top ten carry roughly 22%.

The sequenced sample was blood. The clonotype originates from a man between 25 and 39 years old in good health. The gene calls are TRBV4-2 and TRBJ2-3, with 9 bases identical to TRBD2. The CDR3 nucleotides are TGTGCCAGCAGCCAAGTCAGGCCTAGCGGGGAGATAGATACGCAGTATTTT. This translates into CASSQVRPSGEIDTQYF.